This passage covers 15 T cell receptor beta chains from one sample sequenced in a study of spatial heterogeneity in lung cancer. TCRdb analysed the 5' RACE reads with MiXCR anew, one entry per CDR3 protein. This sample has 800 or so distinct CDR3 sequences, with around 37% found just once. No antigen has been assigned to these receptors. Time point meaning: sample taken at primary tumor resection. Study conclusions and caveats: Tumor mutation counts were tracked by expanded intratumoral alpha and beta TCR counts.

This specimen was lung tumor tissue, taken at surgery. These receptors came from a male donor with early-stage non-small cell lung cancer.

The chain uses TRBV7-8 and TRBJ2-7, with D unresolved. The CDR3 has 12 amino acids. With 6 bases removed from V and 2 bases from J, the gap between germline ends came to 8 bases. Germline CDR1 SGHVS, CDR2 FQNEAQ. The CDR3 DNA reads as TGTGCCAGCAGTAGGGAAGCCTACGAGCAGTACTTC. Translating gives CASSREAYEQYF.

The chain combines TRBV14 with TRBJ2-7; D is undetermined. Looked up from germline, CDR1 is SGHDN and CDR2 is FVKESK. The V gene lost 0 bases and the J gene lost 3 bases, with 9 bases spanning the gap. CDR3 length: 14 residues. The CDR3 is CASSQDLAVYEQYF. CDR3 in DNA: TGTGCCAGCAGCCAAGATCTTGCAGTCTACGAGCAGTACTTC.

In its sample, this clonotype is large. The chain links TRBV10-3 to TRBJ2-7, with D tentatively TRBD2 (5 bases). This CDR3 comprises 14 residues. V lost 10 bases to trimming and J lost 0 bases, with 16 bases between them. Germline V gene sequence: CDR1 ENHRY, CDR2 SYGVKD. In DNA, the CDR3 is TGTGCCACGTTAGCGCAAATGAACTCCTACGAGCAGTACTTC. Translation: CATLAQMNSYEQYF.

The CDR3 coding sequence is TGTGCCAGTAGTAGCTTGGACTACAGCCGGAGGGGCTACACCTTC. Translation gives CASSSLDYSRRGYTF. The chain employs TRBV19 and TRBJ1-2, with D unclear. Germline loops: CDR1 LNHDA, CDR2 SQIVND (reference sequence). Trimming shortened V by 4 bases and J by 8 bases, and 20 bases separated the two germline ends. This CDR3 contains 15 residues.

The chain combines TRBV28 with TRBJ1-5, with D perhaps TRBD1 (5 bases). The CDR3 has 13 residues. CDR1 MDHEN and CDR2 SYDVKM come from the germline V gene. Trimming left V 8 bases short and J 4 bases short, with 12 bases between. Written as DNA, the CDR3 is TGTGCCAGCCAATTCCGGGGGAATCAGCCCCAGCATTTT. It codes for CASQFRGNQPQHF.

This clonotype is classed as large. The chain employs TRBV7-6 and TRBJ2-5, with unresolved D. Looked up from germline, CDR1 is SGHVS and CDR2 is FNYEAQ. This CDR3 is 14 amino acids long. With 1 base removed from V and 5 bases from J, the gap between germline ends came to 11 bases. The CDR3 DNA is TGTGCCAGCAGCTTAGGGAACACAAAGGAGACCCAGTACTTC. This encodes CASSLGNTKETQYF.

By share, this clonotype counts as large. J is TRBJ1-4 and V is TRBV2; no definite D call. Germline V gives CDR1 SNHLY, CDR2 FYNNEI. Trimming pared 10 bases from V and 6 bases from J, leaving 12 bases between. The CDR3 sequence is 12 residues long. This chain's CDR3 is CATGGVDEKLFF. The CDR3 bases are TGTGCCACCGGAGGCGTGGATGAAAAACTGTTTTTT.

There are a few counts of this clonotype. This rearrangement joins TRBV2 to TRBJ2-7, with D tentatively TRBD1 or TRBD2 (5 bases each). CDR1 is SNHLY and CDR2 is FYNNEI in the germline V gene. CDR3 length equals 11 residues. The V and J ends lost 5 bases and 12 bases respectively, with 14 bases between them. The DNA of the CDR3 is TGTGCCAGCAGTTTCCGGGACGTCGCGTACTTC. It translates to CASSFRDVAYF.

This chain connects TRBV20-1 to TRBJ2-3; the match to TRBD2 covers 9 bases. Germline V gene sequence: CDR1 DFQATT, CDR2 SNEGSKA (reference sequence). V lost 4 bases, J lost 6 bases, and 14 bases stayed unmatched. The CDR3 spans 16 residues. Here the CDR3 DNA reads TGCAGTGCTACCGTTGCCGCGGGAGGGCCGGGGGATACGCAGTATTTT. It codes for CSATVAAGGPGDTQYF.

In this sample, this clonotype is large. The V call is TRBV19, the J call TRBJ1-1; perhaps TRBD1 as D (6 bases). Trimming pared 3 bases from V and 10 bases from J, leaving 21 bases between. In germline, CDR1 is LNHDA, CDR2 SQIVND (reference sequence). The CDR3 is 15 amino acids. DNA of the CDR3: TGTGCCAGTAGTATTGGGGGCAGTCCCTTCCTCGGAGCTTTCTTT. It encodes CASSIGGSPFLGAFF.

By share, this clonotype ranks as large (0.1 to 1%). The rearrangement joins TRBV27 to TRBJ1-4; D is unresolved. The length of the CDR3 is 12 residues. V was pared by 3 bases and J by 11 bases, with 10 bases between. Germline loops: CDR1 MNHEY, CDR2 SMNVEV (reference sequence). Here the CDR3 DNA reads TGTGCCAGCAGTTTTCTCGGTGGTAAACTGTTTTTT. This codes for CASSFLGGKLFF.

CDR3 bases: TGCAGTGCTAGTCCTGGGGTTTTTCAGCCCCAGCATTTT. This encodes CSASPGVFQPQHF. The chain joins TRBV20-1 to TRBJ1-5; D gene ambiguous. Per germline, CDR1 DFQATT and CDR2 SNEGSKA (reference sequence). The CDR3 extends over 13 amino acids. The ends were cut back, 3 bases at V and 6 bases at J, with 12 bases in the middle.

The CDR3 sequence: CAISESPSSGTSYFQETQYF. Written as DNA, the CDR3 is TGTGCCATCAGTGAGTCCCCGTCTAGCGGGACCTCATACTTCCAAGAGACCCAGTACTTC. The genes are TRBV10-3 and TRBJ2-5; 9 bases line up with TRBD2. The junction had 15 bases not matched to a gene; V was cut back by 0 bases and J by 1 base. This CDR3 is built from 20 residues. The V gene's germline CDR1 is ENHRY and CDR2 SYGVKD.

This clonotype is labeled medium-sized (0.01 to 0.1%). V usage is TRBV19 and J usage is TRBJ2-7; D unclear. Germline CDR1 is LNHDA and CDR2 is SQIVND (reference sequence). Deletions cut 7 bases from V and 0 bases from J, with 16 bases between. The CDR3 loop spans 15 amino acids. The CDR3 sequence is CASTPRASSSYEQYF. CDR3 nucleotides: TGTGCCAGTACCCCTCGGGCTTCGAGCTCCTACGAGCAGTACTTC. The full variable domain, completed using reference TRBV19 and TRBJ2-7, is DGGITQSPKYLFRKEGQNVTLSCEQNLNHDAMYWYRQDPGQGLRLIYYSQIVNDFQKGDIAEGYSVSREKKESFPLTVTSAQKNPTAFYLCASTPRASSSYEQYFGPGTRLTVT.

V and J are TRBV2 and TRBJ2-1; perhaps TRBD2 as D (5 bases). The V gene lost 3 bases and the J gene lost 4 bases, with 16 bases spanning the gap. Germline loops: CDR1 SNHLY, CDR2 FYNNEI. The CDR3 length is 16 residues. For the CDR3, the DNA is TGTGCCAGCAGTGAGCAGGCGGGTCAACATTACAATGAGCAGTTCTTC. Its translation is CASSEQAGQHYNEQFF.